What follows is one T cell receptor beta chain and its context. Time point specified: blood from clinic visit 5 months post-surgery; TSC patient then seizure free. At least one anti-epileptic drug was given before surgery. TCRdb keeps only in-frame clones here, not all; method: immunoSEQ multiplex PCR. Of about 340,000 clones listed, 93% are singletons. This entry comes from a study of brain T cells in children with intractable seizures. This CDR3 is built from 13 residues. Trimming left V 5 bases short and J 5 bases short, with 12 bases between. Germline V gene sequence: CDR1 SGHTA, CDR2 FQGNSA. The sequence derives from a boy under two years old with tuberous sclerosis and intractable seizures. V and J are TRBV7-2 and TRBJ1-2; the D gene is possibly TRBD1 (6 bases). This material consisted of peripheral blood, taken about 5 months after surgery. The CDR3 protein is CASSPQRGYGYTF. The CDR3 bases are TGTGCCAGCAGCCCCCAAAGGGGGTATGGCTACACCTTC.